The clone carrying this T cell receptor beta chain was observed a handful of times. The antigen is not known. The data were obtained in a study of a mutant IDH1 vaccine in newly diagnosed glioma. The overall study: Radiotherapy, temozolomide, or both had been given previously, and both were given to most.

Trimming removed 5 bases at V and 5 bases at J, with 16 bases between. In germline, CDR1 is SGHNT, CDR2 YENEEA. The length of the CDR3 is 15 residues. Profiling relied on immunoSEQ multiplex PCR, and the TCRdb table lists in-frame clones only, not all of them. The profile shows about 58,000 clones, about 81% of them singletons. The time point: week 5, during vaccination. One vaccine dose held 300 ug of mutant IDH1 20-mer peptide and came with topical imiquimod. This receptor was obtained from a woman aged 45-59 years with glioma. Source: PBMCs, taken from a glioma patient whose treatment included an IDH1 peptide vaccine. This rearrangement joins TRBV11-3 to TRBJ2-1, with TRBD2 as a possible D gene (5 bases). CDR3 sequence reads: CASSPRPDGDNEQFF. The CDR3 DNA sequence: TGTGCCAGCAGCCCCCGACCAGACGGGGACAATGAGCAGTTCTTC.